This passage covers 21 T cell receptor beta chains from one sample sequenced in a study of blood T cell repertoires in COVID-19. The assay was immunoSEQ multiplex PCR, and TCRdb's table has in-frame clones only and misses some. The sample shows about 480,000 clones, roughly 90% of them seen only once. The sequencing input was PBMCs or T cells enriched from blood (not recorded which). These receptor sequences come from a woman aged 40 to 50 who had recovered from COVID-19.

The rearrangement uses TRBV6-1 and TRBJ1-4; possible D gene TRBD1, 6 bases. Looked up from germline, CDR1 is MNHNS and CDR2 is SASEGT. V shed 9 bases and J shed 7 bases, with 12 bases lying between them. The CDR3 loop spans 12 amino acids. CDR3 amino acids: CASRGRGEKLFF. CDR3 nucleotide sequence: TGTGCCAGTCGCGGCAGGGGTGAAAAACTGTTTTTT.

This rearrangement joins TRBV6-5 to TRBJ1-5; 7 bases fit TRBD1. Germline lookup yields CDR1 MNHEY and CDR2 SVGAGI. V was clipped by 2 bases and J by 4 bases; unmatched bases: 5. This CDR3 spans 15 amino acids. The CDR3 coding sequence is TGTGCCAGCAGTTACCGGCAGGGGGGAAATCAGCCCCAGCATTTT. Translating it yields CASSYRQGGNQPQHF.

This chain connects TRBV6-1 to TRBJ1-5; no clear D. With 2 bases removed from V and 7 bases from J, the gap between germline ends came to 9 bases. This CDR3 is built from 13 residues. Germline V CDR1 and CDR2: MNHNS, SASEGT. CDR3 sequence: CASSEWGGQPQHF. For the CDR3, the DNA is TGTGCCAGCAGTGAATGGGGAGGCCAGCCCCAGCATTTT.

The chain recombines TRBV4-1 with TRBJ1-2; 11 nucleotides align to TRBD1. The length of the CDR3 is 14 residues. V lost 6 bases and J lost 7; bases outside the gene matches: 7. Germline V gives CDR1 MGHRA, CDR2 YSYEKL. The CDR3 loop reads CASRPDRGRLGYTF. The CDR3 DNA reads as TGCGCCAGCAGGCCGGACAGGGGGCGTCTTGGCTACACCTTC.

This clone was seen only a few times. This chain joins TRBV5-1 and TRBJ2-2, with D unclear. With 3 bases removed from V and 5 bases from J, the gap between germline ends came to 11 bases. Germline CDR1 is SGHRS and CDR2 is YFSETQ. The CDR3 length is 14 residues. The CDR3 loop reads CASSYPRDTGELFF. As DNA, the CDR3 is TGCGCCAGCAGCTATCCCCGAGATACCGGGGAGCTGTTTTTT.

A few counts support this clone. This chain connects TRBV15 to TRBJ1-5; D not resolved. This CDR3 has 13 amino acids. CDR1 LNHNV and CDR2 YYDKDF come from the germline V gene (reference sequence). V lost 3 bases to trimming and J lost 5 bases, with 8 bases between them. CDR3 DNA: TGTGCCACCAGCAGGTGGGAGGATCAGCCCCAGCATTTT. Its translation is CATSRWEDQPQHF.

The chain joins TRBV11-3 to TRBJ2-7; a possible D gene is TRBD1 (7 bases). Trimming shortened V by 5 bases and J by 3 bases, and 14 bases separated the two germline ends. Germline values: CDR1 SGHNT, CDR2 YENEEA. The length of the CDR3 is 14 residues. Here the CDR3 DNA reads TGTGCCAGCAGCGCCCGTCAGGGGGGCTACGAGCAGTACTTC. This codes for CASSARQGGYEQYF.

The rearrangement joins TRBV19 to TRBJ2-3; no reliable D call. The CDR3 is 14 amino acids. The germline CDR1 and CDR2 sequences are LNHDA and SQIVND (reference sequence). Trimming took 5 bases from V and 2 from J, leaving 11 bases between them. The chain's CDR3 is CASSSDTITDTQYF. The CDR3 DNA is TGTGCCAGTAGTTCTGACACAATCACAGATACGCAGTATTTT. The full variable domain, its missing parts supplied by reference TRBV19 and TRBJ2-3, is DGGITQSPKYLFRKEGQNVTLSCEQNLNHDAMYWYRQDPGQGLRLIYYSQIVNDFQKGDIAEGYSVSREKKESFPLTVTSAQKNPTAFYLCASSSDTITDTQYFGPGTRLTVL.

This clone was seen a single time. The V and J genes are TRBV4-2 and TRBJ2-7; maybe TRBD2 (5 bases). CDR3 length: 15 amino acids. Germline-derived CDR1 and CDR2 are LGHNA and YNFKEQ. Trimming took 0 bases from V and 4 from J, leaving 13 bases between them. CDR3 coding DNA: TGTGCCAGCAGCCAAGATTCCCTAGCAAAGTACGAGCAGTACTTC. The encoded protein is CASSQDSLAKYEQYF.

CDR3 bases: TGTGCCAGCAGCCAAAACCCGGGACTAGGGGAAGAGACCCAGTACTTC. It codes for CASSQNPGLGEETQYF. The rearrangement uses TRBV4-2 and TRBJ2-5; 8 nucleotides align to TRBD2. The germline V gene has CDR1 LGHNA and CDR2 YNFKEQ. V shed 2 bases and J 3 bases; nucleotides not matched to a gene: 8. The CDR3 spans 16 residues.

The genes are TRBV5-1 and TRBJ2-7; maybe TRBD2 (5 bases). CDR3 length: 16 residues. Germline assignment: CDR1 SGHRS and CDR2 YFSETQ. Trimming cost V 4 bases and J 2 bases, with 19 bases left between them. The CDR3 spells CASSLRTGDETYEQYF. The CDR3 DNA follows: TGCGCCAGCAGCCTTAGGACCGGGGATGAGACCTACGAGCAGTACTTC.

CDR3 DNA sequence: TGTGCCATCAGGCCCACAGGGGCCTACTCCTACGAGCAGTACTTC. Its protein is CAIRPTGAYSYEQYF. This chain uses TRBV10-3 with TRBJ2-7; 7 bases map to TRBD1. Germline V gene sequence: CDR1 ENHRY, CDR2 SYGVKD. Losses at the gene ends were 6 bases for V and 0 bases for J; bases not matched to a gene: 8. CDR3 length: 15 amino acids.

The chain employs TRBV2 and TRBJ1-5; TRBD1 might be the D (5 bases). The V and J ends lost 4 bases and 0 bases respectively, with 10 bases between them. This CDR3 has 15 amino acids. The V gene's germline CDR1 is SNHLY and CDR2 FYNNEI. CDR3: CASSVGAYSNQPQHF. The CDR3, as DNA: TGTGCCAGCAGTGTAGGGGCTTATAGCAATCAGCCCCAGCATTTT.

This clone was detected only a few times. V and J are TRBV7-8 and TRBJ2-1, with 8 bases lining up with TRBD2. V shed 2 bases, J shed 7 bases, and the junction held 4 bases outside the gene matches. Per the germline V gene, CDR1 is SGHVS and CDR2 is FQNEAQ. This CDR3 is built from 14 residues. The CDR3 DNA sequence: TGTGCCAGCAGCTTAAGCGGGAGAGGGAATGAGCAGTTCTTC. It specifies CASSLSGRGNEQFF.

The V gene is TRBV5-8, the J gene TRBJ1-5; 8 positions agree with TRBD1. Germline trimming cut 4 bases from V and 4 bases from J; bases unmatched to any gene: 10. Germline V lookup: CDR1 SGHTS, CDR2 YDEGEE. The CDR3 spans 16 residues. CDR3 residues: CASSPGTGRVNQPQHF. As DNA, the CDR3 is TGTGCCAGCAGCCCGGGGACAGGCCGTGTGAATCAGCCCCAGCATTTT.

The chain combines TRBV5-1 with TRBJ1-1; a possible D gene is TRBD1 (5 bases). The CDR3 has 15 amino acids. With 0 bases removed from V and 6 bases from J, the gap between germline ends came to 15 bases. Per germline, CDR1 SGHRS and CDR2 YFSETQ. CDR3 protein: CASSLEGQGRSEAFF. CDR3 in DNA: TGCGCCAGCAGCTTGGAGGGGCAGGGCCGGTCTGAAGCTTTCTTT.

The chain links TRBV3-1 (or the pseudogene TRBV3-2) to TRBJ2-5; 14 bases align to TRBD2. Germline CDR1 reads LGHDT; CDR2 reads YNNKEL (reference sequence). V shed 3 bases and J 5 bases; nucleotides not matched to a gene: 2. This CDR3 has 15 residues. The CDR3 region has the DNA TGTGCCAGCAGCCAGGGACTAGCGGGAGTGGAGACCCAGTACTTC. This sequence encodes CASSQGLAGVETQYF.

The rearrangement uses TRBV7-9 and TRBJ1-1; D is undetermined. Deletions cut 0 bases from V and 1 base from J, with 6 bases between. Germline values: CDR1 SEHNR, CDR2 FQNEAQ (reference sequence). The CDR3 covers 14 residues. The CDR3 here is CASSLARANTEAFF. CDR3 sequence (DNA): TGTGCCAGCAGCTTAGCGAGGGCGAACACTGAAGCTTTCTTT.

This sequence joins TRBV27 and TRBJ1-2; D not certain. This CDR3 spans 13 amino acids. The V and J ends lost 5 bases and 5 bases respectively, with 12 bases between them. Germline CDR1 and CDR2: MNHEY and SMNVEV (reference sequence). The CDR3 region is CASSRPGSYGYTF. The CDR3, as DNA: TGTGCCAGCAGTCGACCCGGGAGTTATGGCTACACCTTC.

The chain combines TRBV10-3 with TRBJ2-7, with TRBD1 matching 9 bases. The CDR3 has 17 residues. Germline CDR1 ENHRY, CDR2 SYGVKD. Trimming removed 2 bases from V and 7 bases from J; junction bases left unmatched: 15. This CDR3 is CAISETPGQGRSGEQYF. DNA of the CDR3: TGTGCCATCAGTGAGACACCGGGACAGGGTAGATCTGGTGAGCAGTACTTC.

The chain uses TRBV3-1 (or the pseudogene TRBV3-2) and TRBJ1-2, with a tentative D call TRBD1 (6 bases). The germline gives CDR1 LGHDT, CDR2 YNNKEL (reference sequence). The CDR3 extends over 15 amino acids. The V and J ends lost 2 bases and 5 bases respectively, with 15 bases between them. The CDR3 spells CASSQRGTTPYGYTF. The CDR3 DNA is TGTGCCAGCAGCCAAAGGGGGACCACGCCTTATGGCTACACCTTC.